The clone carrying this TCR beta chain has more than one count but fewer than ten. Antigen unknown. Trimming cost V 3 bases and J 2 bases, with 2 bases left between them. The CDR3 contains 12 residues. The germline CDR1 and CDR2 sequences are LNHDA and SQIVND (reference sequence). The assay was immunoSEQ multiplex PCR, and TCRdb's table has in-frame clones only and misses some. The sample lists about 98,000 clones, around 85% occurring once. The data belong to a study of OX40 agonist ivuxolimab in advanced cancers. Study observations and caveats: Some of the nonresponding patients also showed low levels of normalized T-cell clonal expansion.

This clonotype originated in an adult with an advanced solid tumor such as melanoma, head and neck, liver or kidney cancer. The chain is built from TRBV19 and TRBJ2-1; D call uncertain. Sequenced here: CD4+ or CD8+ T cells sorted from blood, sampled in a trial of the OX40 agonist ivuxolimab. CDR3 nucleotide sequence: TGTGCCAGTAGTATGACCTACAATGAGCAGTTCTTC. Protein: CASSMTYNEQFF.